Shown below are 20 T cell receptor beta chains from a single sample sequenced in a study of T-cell memory formation after mild COVID-19. TCRdb re-called the 5' RACE reads through MiXCR, storing one row per CDR3 protein. Seen here are nearly 110,000 distinct CDR3 sequences, roughly an eighth observed once, and the top ten hold less than 40%. Sample: PBMCs or a T cell subset sorted from them (not recorded which). Receptors were obtained from a young man who had mild COVID-19 (a few samples of this study predate the infection). Cell type and time point are not known.

The J gene is TRBJ2-5, the V gene TRBV7-3; 8 bases line up with TRBD1. CDR3 length: 15 amino acids. Germline trimming cut 5 bases from V and 3 bases from J; bases unmatched to any gene: 8. Germline V gives CDR1 SGHTA, CDR2 FQGTGA. For the CDR3, the DNA is TGTGCCAGCAGCCTCGGGACAGGCGGAAAAGAGACCCAGTACTTC. This sequence encodes CASSLGTGGKETQYF.

This clonotype appeared a few times. This chain links TRBV6-2 or TRBV6-3 with TRBJ1-3; D is unresolved. Trimming pared 7 bases from V and 2 bases from J, leaving 0 bases between. CDR3 length equals 10 residues. Per germline, CDR1 MNHEY and CDR2 SVGEGT. CDR3 coding DNA: TGTGCCAGCACTGGAAACACCATATATTTT. It yields the protein CASTGNTIYF.

The rearrangement links TRBV6-2 or TRBV6-3 to TRBJ2-4; D is unresolved. CDR1 is MNHEY, CDR2 SVGEGT, per germline. The CDR3 runs to 14 residues. V was clipped by 4 bases and J by 7 bases, with 14 bases between them. CDR3 nucleotide sequence: TGTGCCAGCAGTTCCGCCAAGACGAAGAACATTCAGTACTTC. The encoded protein is CASSSAKTKNIQYF.

J is TRBJ2-1 and V is TRBV11-2; 8 bases are a match to TRBD1. With 3 bases clipped from V and 1 base from J, the junction kept 2 bases outside the gene matches. Germline V gene data show CDR1 as SGHAT and CDR2 as FQNNGV. CDR3 length equals 15 residues. The CDR3 DNA reads as TGTGCCAGCAGCTTCGGACAGGGATCCTACAATGAGCAGTTCTTC. Protein: CASSFGQGSYNEQFF.

There are a few counts of this clonotype. This chain uses TRBV13 with TRBJ1-1; D is ambiguous. CDR3 length: 12 amino acids. Germline CDR1 and CDR2: PRHDT and FYEKMQ (reference sequence). Trimming left V 2 bases short and J 8 bases short, with 9 bases between. As DNA, the CDR3 is TGTGCCAGCAGCTTAATCGAGAACGAAGCTTTCTTT. Protein sequence: CASSLIENEAFF. The full variable domain, its missing parts supplied by reference TRBV13 and TRBJ1-1, is AAGVIQSPRHLIKEKRETATLKCYPIPRHDTVYWYQQGPGQDPQFLISFYEKMQSDKGSIPDRFSAQQFSDYHSELNMSSLELGDSALYFCASSLIENEAFFGQGTRLTVV.

This clonotype was seen a handful of times. This chain joins TRBV20-1 and TRBJ2-4; TRBD2 aligns across 8 bases. This CDR3 comprises 15 residues. J lost 6 bases, V lost 0 bases, and 7 bases had no gene match. In germline, CDR1 is DFQATT, CDR2 SNEGSKA (reference sequence). Written as DNA, the CDR3 is TGCAGTGCTAGAGAGAGCGGGGGAGCCGCAAACATTCAGTACTTC. This encodes CSARESGGAANIQYF.

V gene TRBV7-9 combines with J gene TRBJ2-4; TRBD2 matches 11 bases. Germline loops: CDR1 SEHNR, CDR2 FQNEAQ (reference sequence). Trimming removed 5 bases from V and 15 bases from J; junction bases left unmatched: 6. This CDR3 comprises 12 residues. The CDR3 reads CASSVTSGGLYF. Here the CDR3 DNA reads TGTGCCAGCAGCGTCACTAGCGGGGGTCTGTACTTC.

V is TRBV6-6 and J is TRBJ2-3; 7 bases are a match to TRBD2. Germline CDR1 MNHNY, CDR2 SVGAGI (reference sequence). CDR3 size: 17 residues. V shed 0 bases and J 2 bases; nucleotides not matched to a gene: 8. The DNA for the CDR3 is TGTGCCAGCAGTTACTCCTCCGGGACTACATTCACAGATACGCAGTATTTT. It encodes CASSYSSGTTFTDTQYF.

This clonotype has a handful of counts. The chain has TRBV9 and TRBJ2-2, with a weak D call TRBD2 (5 bases). Germline-derived CDR1 and CDR2 are SGDLS and YYNGEE. This CDR3 has 17 residues. Trimming cost V 2 bases and J 0 bases, with 14 bases left between them. CDR3 sequence: CASSVTGSGANTGELFF. In nucleotides, the CDR3 is TGTGCCAGCAGCGTGACGGGATCCGGGGCGAACACCGGGGAGCTGTTTTTT.

This clonotype occurred many times. The J gene is TRBJ2-7, the V gene TRBV12-3 or TRBV12-4; D is unresolved. V was pared by 1 base and J by 6 bases, with 10 bases between. CDR3 size: 13 residues. This CDR3 is CASSLGDLGEQYF. CDR3 nucleotide sequence: TGTGCCAGCAGTTTAGGGGATTTAGGCGAGCAGTACTTC.

The chain combines TRBV25-1 with TRBJ2-5; D possibly corresponds to TRBD2 (5 bases). Germline-derived CDR1 and CDR2 are MGHDK and SYGVNS. This CDR3 contains 13 residues. V lost 5 bases and J lost 5, with 12 bases in between. CDR3 in amino acids: CASSRTVVETQYF. CDR3 coding DNA: TGTGCCAGCAGTCGGACTGTAGTCGAGACCCAGTACTTC. The variable domain in full, with the rest retrieved from reference TRBV25-1 and TRBJ2-5, is EADIYQTPRYLVIGTGKKITLECSQTMGHDKMYWYQQDPGMELHLIHYSYGVNSTEKGDLSSESTVSRIRTEHFPLTLESARPSHTSQYLCASSRTVVETQYFGPGTRLLVL.

There are a few counts of this clonotype. DNA for the CDR3: TGTGCCTATGGACTAGCGGGGGCCCTTGCGGAGACCCAGTACTTC. Its protein product is CAYGLAGALAETQYF. This chain joins TRBV30 and TRBJ2-5, with 13 bases aligning to TRBD2. CDR1 is GTSNPN, CDR2 SVGIG, per germline (reference sequence). The CDR3 has 15 amino acids. Germline trimming cut 7 bases from V and 5 bases from J; bases unmatched to any gene: 10.

This rearrangement joins TRBV6-1 to TRBJ2-1, with 10 bases fitting TRBD1. This CDR3 has 14 residues. Trimming removed 1 base from V and 6 bases from J; junction bases left unmatched: 0. Germline lookup yields CDR1 MNHNS and CDR2 SASEGT. The CDR3 DNA reads TGTGCCAGCAGTGAAGGGACAGGGGGCAATGAGCAGTTCTTC. Translated, it gives CASSEGTGGNEQFF.

The chain uses TRBV4-1 and TRBJ1-1, with D perhaps matching TRBD1 (5 bases). Trimming pared 0 bases from V and 0 bases from J, leaving 14 bases between. This CDR3 is 17 amino acids long. The germline gives CDR1 MGHRA, CDR2 YSYEKL. The CDR3 loop is CASSQDPGALLNTEAFF. The CDR3 nucleotides are TGCGCCAGCAGCCAAGATCCTGGGGCTCTCTTGAACACTGAAGCTTTCTTT.

This clonotype was detected only a few times. The chain uses TRBV15 and TRBJ1-5; D not certain. Germline CDR1 and CDR2: LNHNV and YYDKDF (reference sequence). Trimming took 0 bases from V and 11 from J, leaving 17 bases between them. CDR3 length: 15 residues. The chain's CDR3 is CATSRDLNPSMAQHF. The CDR3 bases are TGTGCCACCAGCAGAGATCTCAACCCCTCCATGGCCCAGCATTTT.

There are a few counts of this clonotype. V gene TRBV6-5 combines with J gene TRBJ2-5, with unresolved D. The V gene lost 4 bases and the J gene lost 1 base, with 10 bases spanning the gap. The CDR3 is 14 residues long. The V gene's germline CDR1 is MNHEY and CDR2 SVGAGI. Written as DNA, the CDR3 is TGTGCCAGCAGTTCCAGTGGCAGCCAAGAGACCCAGTACTTC. It encodes CASSSSGSQETQYF.

CDR3 in amino acids: CATSRRLQGVGTDTQYF. DNA for the CDR3: TGTGCCACCAGCAGAAGATTACAGGGGGTGGGCACAGATACGCAGTATTTT. V and J are TRBV15 and TRBJ2-3; 8 nucleotides match TRBD1. CDR1 LNHNV and CDR2 YYDKDF come from the germline V gene (reference sequence). The CDR3 length is 17 residues. V gave up 2 bases and J gave up 1 base; unmatched junction bases: 8.

In its sample, this clonotype was seen a few times. The V call is TRBV4-1, the J call TRBJ2-5; 7 bases match TRBD1. J was trimmed by 6 bases and V by 0 bases; bases with no gene match: 7. Per the germline V gene, CDR1 is MGHRA and CDR2 is YSYEKL. CDR3 length equals 15 residues. The CDR3 DNA reads TGCGCCAGCAGCCAAGAAGGGGGCGGGTTGAAGACCCAGTACTTC. The encoded protein is CASSQEGGGLKTQYF.

This sequence joins TRBV6-2 or TRBV6-3 and TRBJ2-5, with 10 bases aligning to TRBD2. The trim removed 4 bases at V and 5 bases at J, leaving 7 bases unmatched. This CDR3 has 15 amino acids. The V gene's germline CDR1 is MNHEY and CDR2 SVGEGT. The CDR3 DNA reads as TGTGCCAGCAGTTGGACTAGCGGACAAGTGGAGACCCAGTACTTC. Its translation is CASSWTSGQVETQYF.

The V gene is TRBV4-3, the J gene TRBJ1-4, with no clear D. From germline, CDR1 is LGHNA and CDR2 YSLEER. V lost 3 bases and J lost 0, with 8 bases in between. CDR3 length: 15 amino acids. The CDR3 DNA is TGCGCCAGCAGCCACCGCGACGCAACTAATGAAAAACTGTTTTTT. Its protein product is CASSHRDATNEKLFF.